This TCR beta chain was recorded in a study of CD8 T cells in Susac syndrome. Peripheral blood CD8+ and CD4+ T cells were profiled by TCR beta sequencing. Negative isolation yielded CD4+ and CD8+ T cells, and FACS enriched TEMRA cells. The V and J ends lost 3 bases and 1 base respectively, with 4 bases between them. The CDR3 covers 12 residues. CDR1 is LGHDT, CDR2 YNNKEL, per germline (reference sequence). It was with random hexamers that roughly 0.5 to 1 ug RNA was reverse transcribed. An immunoSEQ multiplex PCR generated amplified TCR beta CDR3 products spanning 54 Vbeta and 13 Jbeta. TCRdb recomputed calls from the immunoSEQ multiplex PCR reads with MiXCR, one row per CDR3 protein. The sample comprises around 200,000 distinct CDR3 sequences, roughly 94% of which are singletons, and around 0.08% rests with the top ten.

The chain uses TRBV3-1 and TRBJ2-7; D is unclear. What was sequenced was CD4+ T cells from PBMCs. The receptor was derived from a human donor with multiple sclerosis. The CDR3 DNA reads as TGTGCCAGCAGCCACGAATCCTACGAGCAGTACTTC. Translation: CASSHESYEQYF.